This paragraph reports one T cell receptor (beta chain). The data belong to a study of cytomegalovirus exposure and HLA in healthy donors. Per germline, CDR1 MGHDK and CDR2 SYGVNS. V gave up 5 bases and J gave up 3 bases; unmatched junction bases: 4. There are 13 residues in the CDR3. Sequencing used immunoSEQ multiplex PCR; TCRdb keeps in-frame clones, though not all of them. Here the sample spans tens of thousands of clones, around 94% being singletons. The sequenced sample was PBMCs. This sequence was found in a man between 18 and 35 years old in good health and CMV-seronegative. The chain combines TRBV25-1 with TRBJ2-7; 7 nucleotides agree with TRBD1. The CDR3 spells CASSTDRDYEQYF. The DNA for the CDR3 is TGTGCCAGCAGTACCGACAGGGACTACGAGCAGTACTTC.